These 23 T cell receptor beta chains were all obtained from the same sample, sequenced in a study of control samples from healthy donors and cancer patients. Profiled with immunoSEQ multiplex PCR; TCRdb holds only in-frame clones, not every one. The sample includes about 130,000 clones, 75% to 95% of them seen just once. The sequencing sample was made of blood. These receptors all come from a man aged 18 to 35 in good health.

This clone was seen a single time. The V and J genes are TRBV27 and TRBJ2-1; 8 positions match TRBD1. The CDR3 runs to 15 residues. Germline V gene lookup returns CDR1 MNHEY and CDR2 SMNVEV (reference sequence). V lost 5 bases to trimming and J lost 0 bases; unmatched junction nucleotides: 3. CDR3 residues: CASSRGTGSYNEQFF. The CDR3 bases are TGTGCCAGCAGTCGGGGGACAGGCTCCTACAATGAGCAGTTCTTC.

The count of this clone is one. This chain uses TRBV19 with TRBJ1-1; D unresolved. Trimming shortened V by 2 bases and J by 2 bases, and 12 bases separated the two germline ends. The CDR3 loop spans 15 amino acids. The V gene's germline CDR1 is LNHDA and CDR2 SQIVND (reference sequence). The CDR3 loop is CASSILGQPNTEAFF. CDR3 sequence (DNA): TGTGCCAGTAGTATACTTGGGCAGCCTAACACTGAAGCTTTCTTT.

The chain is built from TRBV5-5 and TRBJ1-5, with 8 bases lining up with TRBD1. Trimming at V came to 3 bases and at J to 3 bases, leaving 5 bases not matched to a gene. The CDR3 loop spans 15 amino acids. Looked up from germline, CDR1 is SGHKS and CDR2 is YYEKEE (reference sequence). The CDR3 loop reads CASSSRQGNNQPQHF. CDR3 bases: TGTGCCAGCAGCTCACGACAGGGGAACAATCAGCCCCAGCATTTT.

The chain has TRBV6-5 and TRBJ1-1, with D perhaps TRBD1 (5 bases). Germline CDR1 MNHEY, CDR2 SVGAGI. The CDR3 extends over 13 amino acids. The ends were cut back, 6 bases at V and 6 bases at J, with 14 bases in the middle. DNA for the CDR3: TGTGCCAGCAGGCCACACAGGTACGCTGAAGCTTTCTTT. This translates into CASRPHRYAEAFF.

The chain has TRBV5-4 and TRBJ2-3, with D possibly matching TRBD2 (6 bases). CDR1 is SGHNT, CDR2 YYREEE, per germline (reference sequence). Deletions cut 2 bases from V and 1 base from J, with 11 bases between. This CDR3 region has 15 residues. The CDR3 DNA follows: TGTGCCAGCAGCTTCCCCGGCGGGGGCACAGATACGCAGTATTTT. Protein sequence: CASSFPGGGTDTQYF. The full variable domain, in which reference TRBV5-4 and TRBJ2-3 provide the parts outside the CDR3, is ETGVTQSPTHLIKTRGQQVTLRCSSQSGHNTVSWYQQALGQGPQFIFQYYREEENGRGNFPPRFSGLQFPNYSSELNVNALELDDSALYLCASSFPGGGTDTQYFGPGTRLTVL.

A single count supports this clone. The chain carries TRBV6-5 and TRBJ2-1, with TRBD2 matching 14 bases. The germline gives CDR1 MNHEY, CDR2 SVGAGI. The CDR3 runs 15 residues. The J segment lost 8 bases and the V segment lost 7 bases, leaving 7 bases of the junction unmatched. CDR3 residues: CASTKTSGGADEQFF. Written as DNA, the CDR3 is TGTGCCAGCACTAAGACTAGCGGGGGGGCCGATGAGCAGTTCTTC.

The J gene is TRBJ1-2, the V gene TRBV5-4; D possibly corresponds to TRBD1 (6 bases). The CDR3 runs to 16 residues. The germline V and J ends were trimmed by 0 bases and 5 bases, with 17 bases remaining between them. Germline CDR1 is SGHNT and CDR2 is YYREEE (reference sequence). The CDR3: CASSLAAGALRYGYTF. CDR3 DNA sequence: TGTGCCAGCAGCTTGGCGGCGGGGGCTTTACGTTATGGCTACACCTTC.

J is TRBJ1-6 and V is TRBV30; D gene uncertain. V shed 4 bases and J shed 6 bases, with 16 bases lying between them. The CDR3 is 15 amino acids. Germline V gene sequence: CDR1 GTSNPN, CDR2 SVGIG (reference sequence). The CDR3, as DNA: TGTGCCTGGATACCTCGGACGGAACTTAATTCACCCCTCCACTTT. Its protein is CAWIPRTELNSPLHF.

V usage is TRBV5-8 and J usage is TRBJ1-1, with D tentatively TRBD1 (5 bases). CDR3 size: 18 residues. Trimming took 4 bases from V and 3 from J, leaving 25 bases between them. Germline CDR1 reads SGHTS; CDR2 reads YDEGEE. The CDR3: CASSPWREKPGGDTEAFF. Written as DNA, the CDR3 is TGTGCCAGCAGCCCCTGGAGGGAAAAACCTGGGGGTGACACTGAAGCTTTCTTT.

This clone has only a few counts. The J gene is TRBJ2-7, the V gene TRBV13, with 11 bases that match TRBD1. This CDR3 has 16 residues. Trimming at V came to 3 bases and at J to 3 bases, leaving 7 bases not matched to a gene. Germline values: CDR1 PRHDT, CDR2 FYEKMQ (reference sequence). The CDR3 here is CASSLDRGRRSYEQYF. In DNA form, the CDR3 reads TGTGCCAGCAGCTTGGACAGGGGGCGCCGGAGCTACGAGCAGTACTTC. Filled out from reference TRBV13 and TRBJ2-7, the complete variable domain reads AAGVIQSPRHLIKEKRETATLKCYPIPRHDTVYWYQQGPGQDPQFLISFYEKMQSDKGSIPDRFSAQQFSDYHSELNMSSLELGDSALYFCASSLDRGRRSYEQYFGPGTRLTVT.

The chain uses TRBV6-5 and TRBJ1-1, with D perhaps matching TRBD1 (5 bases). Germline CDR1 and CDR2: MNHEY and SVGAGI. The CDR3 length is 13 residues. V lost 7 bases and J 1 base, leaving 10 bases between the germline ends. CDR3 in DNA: TGTGCCAGCAACCGCGACAGGAACACTGAAGCTTTCTTT. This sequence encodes CASNRDRNTEAFF.

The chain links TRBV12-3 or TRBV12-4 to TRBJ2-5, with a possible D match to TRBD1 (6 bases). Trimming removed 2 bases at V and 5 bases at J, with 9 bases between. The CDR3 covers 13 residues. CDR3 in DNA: TGTGCCAGCAGTTTAAACAGGGAGGAGACCCAGTACTTC. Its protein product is CASSLNREETQYF.

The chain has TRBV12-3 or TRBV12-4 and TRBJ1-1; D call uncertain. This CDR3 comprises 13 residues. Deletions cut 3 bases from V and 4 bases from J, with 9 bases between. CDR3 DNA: TGTGCCAGCAGTTTGGCCCCTGGCACTGAAGCTTTCTTT. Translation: CASSLAPGTEAFF.

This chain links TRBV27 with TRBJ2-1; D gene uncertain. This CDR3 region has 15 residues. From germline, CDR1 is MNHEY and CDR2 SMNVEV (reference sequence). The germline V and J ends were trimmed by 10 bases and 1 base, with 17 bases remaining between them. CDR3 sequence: CATAPGVGSYNEQFF. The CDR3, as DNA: TGTGCCACCGCCCCAGGCGTGGGATCCTACAATGAGCAGTTCTTC.

DNA for the CDR3: TGTGCCAGCAGGCGGGACTACGGCCAGCCCCAGCATTTT. It specifies CASRRDYGQPQHF. V gene TRBV6-5 combines with J gene TRBJ1-5, with a possible D match to TRBD1 (5 bases). There are 13 residues in the CDR3. Germline V CDR1 and CDR2: MNHEY, SVGAGI. The V and J ends lost 6 bases and 7 bases respectively, with 13 bases between them.

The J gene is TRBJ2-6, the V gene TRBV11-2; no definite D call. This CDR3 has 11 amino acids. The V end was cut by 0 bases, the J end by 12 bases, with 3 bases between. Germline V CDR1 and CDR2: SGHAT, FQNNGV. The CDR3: CASSLESVLTF. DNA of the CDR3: TGTGCCAGCAGCTTAGAAAGCGTCCTGACTTTC.

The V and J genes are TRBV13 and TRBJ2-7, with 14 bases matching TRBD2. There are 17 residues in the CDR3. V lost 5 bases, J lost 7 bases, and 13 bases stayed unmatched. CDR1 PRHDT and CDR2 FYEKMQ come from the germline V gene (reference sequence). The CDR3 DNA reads TGTGCCAGCAGCCCGGGACAGGGTGGACTAGCGGGGGGAGAGCAGTACTTC. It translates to CASSPGQGGLAGGEQYF.

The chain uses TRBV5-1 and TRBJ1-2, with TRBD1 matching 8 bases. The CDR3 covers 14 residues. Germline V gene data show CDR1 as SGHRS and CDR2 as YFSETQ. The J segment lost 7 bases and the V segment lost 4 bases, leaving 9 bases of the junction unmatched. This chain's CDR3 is CASSVDRADLGYTF. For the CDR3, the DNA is TGCGCCAGCAGCGTGGACAGGGCGGATCTTGGCTACACCTTC.

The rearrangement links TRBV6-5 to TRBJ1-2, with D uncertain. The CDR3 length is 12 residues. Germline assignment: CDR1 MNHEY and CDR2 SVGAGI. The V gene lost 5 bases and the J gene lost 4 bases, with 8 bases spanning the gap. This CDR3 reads CASSSFTYGYTF. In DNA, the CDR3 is TGTGCCAGCAGTAGTTTTACCTATGGCTACACCTTC.

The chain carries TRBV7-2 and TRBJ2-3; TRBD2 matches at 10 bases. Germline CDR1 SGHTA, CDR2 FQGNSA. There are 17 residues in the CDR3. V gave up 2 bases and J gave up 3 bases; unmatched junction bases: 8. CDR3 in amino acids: CASSLSGGAMGTDTQYF. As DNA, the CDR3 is TGTGCCAGCAGCTTAAGCGGGGGGGCCATGGGGACAGATACGCAGTATTTT. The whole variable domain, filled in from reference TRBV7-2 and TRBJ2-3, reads GAGVSQSPSNKVTEKGKDVELRCDPISGHTALYWYRQSLGQGLEFLIYFQGNSAPDKSGLPSDRFSAERTGGSVSTLTIQRTQQEDSAVYLCASSLSGGAMGTDTQYFGPGTRLTVL.

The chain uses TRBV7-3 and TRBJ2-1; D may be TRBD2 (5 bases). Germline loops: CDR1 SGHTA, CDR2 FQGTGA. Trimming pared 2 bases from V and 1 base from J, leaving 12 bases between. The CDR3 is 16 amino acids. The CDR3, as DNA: TGTGCCAGCAGCTTAGGGTTTGGACTTTCCTACAATGAGCAGTTCTTC. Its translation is CASSLGFGLSYNEQFF.

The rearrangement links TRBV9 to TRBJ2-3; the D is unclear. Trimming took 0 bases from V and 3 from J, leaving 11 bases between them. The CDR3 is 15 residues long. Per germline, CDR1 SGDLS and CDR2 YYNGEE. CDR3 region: CASSVEKHGTDTQYF. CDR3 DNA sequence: TGTGCCAGCAGCGTAGAGAAGCACGGAACAGATACGCAGTATTTT.

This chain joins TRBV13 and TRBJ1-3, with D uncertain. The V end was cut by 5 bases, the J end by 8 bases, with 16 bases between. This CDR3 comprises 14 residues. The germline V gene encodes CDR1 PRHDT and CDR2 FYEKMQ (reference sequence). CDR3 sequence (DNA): TGTGCCAGCAGCCACGACAAATCGCGGGACACCATATATTTT. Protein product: CASSHDKSRDTIYF.